The text below deals with one T cell receptor (beta chain). The CDR3 sequence is 15 residues long. Germline V gives CDR1 SGHAT, CDR2 FQNNGV. Trimming removed 3 bases from V and 2 bases from J; junction bases left unmatched: 4. This table comes from immunoSEQ multiplex PCR, and its TCRdb copy is limited to in-frame clones, with some not included. The sample lists 260,000 or so clones, over 75% occurring once. The source of the sample is a study of control samples from healthy donors and cancer patients. The sequencing sample was made of PBMCs. The chain has TRBV11-2 and TRBJ1-2, with 9 nucleotides matching TRBD1. The TCR comes from a woman aged 60-75 years with lung cancer. The CDR3 region is CASSFYRGPNYGYTF. CDR3 DNA: TGTGCCAGCAGCTTTTACAGGGGGCCAAACTATGGCTACACCTTC.